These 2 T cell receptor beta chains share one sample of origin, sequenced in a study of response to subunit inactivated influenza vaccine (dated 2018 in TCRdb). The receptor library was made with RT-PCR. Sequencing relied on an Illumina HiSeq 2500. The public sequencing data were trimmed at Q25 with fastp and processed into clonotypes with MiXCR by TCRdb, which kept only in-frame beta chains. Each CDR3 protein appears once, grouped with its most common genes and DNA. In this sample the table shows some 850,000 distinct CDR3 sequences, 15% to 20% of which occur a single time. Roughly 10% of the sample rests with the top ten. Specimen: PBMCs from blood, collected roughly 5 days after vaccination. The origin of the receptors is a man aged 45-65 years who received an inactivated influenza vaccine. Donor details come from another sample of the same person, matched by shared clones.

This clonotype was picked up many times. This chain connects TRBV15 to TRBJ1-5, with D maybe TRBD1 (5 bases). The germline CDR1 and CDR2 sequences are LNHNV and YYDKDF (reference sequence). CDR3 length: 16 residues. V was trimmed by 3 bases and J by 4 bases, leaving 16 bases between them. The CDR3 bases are TGTGCCACCAGCAGTAGATTTGACAGTTTTAATCAGCCCCAGCATTTT. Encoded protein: CATSSRFDSFNQPQHF.

CDR3 sequence: CASSPVSGHRNTEAFF. Here the CDR3 DNA reads TGTGCCAGCTCACCAGTCTCAGGACATAGAAACACTGAAGCTTTCTTT. The chain links TRBV18 to TRBJ1-1; TRBD1 might be the D (5 bases). Per germline, CDR1 KGHSH and CDR2 LQKENI. Trimming stripped 2 bases from V and 2 bases from J, with 15 bases between. The CDR3 runs 16 residues.